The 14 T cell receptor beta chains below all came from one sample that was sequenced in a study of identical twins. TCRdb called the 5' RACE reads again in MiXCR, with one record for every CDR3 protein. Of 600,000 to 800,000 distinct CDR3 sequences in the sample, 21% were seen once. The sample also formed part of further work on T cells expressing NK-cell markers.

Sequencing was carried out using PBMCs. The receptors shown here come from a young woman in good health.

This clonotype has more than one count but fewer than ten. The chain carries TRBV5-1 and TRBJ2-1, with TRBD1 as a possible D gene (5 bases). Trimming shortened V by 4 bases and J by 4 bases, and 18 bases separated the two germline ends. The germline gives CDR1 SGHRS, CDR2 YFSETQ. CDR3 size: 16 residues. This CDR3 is CASSIRTGDQYNEQFF. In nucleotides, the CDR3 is TGCGCCAGCAGCATAAGAACAGGAGACCAGTACAATGAGCAGTTCTTC.

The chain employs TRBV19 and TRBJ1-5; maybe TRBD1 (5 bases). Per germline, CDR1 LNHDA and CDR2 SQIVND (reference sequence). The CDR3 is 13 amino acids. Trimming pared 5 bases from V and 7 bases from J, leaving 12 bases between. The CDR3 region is CASSRGERQPQHF. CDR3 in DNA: TGTGCCAGTAGTCGGGGGGAAAGACAGCCCCAGCATTTT.

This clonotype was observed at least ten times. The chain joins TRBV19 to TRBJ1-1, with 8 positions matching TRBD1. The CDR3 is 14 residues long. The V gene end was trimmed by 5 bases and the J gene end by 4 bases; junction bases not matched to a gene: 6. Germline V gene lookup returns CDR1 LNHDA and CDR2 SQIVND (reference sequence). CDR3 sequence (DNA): TGTGCCAGTAGTCGACAGGGGTGGGGCACTGAAGCTTTCTTT. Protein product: CASSRQGWGTEAFF.

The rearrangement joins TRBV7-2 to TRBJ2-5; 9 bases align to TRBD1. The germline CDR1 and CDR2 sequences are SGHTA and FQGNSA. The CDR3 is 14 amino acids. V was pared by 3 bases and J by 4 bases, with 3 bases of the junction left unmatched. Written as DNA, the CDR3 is TGTGCCAGCAGCTTGGACAGGGGATTAGAGACCCAGTACTTC. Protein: CASSLDRGLETQYF.

The CDR3: CSSRPVVAEMSTDTQYF. The CDR3, as DNA: TGCAGCTCTAGACCGGTGGTAGCGGAGATGAGCACAGATACGCAGTATTTT. J is TRBJ2-3 and V is TRBV20-1, with TRBD2 as a possible D gene (6 bases). Germline assignment: CDR1 DFQATT and CDR2 SNEGSKA (reference sequence). The CDR3 spans 17 residues.

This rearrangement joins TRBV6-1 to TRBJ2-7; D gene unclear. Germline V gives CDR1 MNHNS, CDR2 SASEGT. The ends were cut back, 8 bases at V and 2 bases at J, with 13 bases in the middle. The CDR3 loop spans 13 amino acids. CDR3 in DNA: TGTGCCAGCGGATGGACGCCAGCCTACGAGCAGTACTTC. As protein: CASGWTPAYEQYF.

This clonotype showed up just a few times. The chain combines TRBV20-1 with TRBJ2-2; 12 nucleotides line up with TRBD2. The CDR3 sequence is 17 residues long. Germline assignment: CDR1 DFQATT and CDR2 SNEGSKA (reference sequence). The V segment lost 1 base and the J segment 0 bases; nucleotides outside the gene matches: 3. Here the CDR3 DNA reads TGCAGTGCTAGAGGGGCTAGCGGGAGGGCGAACACCGGGGAGCTGTTTTTT. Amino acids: CSARGASGRANTGELFF.

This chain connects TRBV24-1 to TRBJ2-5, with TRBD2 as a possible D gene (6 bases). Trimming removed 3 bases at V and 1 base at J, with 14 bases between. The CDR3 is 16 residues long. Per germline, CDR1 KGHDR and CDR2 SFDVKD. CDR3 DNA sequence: TGTGCCACCAGTGATCCCACCGGGAGTTCCCAAGAGACCCAGTACTTC. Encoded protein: CATSDPTGSSQETQYF.

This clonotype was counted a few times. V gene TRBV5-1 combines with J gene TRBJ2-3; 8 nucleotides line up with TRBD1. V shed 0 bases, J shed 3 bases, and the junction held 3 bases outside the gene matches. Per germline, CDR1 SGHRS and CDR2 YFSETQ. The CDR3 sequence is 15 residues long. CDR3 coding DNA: TGCGCCAGCAGCTTGGTGGACAGGGATACAGATACGCAGTATTTT. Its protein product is CASSLVDRDTDTQYF.

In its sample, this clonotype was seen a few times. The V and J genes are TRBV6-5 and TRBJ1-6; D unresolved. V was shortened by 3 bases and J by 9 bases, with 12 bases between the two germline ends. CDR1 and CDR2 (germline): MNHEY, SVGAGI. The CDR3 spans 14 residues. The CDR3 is CASSYYRAASPLHF. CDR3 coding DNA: TGTGCCAGCAGTTATTATCGGGCGGCTTCACCCCTCCACTTT.

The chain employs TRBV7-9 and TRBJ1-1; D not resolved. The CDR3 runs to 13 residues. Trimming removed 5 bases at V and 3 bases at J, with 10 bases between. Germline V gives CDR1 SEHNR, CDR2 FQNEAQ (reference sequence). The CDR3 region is CASSHSDDTEAFF. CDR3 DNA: TGTGCCAGCAGCCACTCGGACGACACTGAAGCTTTCTTT. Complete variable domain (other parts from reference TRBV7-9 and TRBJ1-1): DTGVSQNPRHKITKRGQNVTFRCDPISEHNRLYWYRQTLGQGPEFLTYFQNEAQLEKSRLLSDRFSAERPKGSFSTLEIQRTEQGDSAMYLCASSHSDDTEAFFGQGTRLTVV.

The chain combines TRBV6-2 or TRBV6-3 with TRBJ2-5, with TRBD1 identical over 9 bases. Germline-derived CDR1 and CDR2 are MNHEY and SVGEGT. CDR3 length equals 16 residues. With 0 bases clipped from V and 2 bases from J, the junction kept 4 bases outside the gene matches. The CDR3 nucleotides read TGTGCCAGCAGTTACTCCCGGGACAGGGCTCAAGAGACCCAGTACTTC. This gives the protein CASSYSRDRAQETQYF.

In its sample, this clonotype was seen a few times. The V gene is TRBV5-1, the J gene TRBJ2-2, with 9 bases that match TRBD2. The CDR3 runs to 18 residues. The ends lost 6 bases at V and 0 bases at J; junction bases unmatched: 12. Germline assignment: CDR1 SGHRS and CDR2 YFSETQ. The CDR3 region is CASKGLAGKISNTGELFF. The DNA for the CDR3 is TGCGCCAGCAAAGGGCTAGCGGGGAAAATTTCGAACACCGGGGAGCTGTTTTTT.

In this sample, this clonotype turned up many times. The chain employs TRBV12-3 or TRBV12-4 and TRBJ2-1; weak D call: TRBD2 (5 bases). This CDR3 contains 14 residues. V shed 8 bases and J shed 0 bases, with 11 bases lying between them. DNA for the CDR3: TGTGCCAGCGGGAGCGATAGCTCCTACAATGAGCAGTTCTTC. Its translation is CASGSDSSYNEQFF.